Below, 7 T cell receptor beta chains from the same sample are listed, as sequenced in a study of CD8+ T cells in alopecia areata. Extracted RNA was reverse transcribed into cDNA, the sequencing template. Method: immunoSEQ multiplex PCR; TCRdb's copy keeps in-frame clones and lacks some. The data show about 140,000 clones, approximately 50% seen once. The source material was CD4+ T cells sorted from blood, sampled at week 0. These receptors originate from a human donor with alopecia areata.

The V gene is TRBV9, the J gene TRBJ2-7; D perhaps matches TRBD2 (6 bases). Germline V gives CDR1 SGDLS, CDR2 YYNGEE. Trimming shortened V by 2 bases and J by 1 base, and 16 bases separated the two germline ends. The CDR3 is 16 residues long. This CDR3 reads CASSVSHSGLSYEQYF. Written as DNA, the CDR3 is TGTGCCAGCAGCGTTTCTCACAGCGGACTATCCTACGAGCAGTACTTC.

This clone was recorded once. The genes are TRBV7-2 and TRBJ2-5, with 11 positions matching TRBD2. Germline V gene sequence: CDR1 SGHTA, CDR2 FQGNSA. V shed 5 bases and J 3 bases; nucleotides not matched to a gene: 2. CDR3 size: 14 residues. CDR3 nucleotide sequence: TGTGCCAGCAGCCGGGGACTAGCGGAAGAGACCCAGTACTTC. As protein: CASSRGLAEETQYF.

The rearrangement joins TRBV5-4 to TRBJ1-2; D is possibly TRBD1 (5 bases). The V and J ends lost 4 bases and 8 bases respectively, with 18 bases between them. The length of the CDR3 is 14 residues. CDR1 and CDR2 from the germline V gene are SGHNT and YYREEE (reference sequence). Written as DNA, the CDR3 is TGTGCCAGCAGCGGTGGGGCGAACCAGGAGGGCTACACCTTC. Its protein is CASSGGANQEGYTF.

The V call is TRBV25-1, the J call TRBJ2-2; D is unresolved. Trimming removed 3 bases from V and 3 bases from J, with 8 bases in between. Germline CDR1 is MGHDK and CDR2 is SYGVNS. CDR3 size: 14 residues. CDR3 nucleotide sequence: TGTGCCAGCAGTGAGGGTAGATACACCGGGGAGCTGTTTTTT. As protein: CASSEGRYTGELFF.

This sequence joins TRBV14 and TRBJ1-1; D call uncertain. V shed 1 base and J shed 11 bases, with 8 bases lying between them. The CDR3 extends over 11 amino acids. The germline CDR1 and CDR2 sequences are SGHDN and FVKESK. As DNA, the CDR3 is TGTGCCAGCAGCCAAGTAAAGGAGGCTTTCTTT. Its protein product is CASSQVKEAFF.

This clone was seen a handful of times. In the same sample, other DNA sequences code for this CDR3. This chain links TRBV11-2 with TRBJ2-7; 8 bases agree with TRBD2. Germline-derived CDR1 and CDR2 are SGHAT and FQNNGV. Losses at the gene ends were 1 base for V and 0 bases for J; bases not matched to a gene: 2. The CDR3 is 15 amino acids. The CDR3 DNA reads TGTGCCAGCAGCTTAGCTAGCGGGCGCTCCTACGAGCAGTACTTC. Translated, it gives CASSLASGRSYEQYF.

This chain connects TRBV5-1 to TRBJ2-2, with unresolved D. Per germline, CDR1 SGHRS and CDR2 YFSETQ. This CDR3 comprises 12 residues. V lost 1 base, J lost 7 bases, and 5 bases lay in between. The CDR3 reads CASSLNVGELFF. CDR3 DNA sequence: TGCGCCAGCAGCTTGAATGTCGGGGAGCTGTTTTTT.